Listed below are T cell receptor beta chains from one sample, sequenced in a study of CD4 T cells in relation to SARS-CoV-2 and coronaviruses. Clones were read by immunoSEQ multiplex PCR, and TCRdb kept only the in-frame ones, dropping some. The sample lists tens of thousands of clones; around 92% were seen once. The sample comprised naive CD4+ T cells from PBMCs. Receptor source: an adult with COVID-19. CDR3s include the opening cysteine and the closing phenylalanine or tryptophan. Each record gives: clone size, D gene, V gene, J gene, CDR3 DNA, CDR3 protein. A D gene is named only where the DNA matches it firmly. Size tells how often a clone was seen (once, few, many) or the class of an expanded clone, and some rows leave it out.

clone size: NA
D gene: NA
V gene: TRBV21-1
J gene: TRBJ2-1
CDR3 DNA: TGTGCCAGCAGCAACCTGGGGCGAGGGGATGAGCAGTTCTTC
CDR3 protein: CASSNLGRGDEQFF

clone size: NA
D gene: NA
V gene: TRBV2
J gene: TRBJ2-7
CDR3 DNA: TGTGCCAGCATGGGGGTTGGGTCCTACGAGCAGTACTTC
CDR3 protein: CASMGVGSYEQYF

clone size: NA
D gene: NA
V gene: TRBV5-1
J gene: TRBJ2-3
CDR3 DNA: TGCGCCAGCAGCTTGGGGGGGCGGGATACGCAGTATTTT
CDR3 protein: CASSLGGRDTQYF

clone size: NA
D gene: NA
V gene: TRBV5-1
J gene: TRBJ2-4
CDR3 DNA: TGCGCCAGCAGCGAAGGGCCCATAGCGCTTCTAGCCAAAAACATTCAGTACTTC
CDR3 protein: CASSEGPIALLAKNIQYF

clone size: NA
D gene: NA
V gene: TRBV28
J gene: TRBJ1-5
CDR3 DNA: TGTGCCAGCAGTGGTCGGGAGTTTTGGGGGGATCAGCCCCAGCATTTT
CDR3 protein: CASSGREFWGDQPQHF

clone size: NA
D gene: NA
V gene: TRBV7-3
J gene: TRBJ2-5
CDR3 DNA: TGTGCCAGCAGCTTATCAGGAAGAGGAGAGACCCAGTACTTC
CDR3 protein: CASSLSGRGETQYF

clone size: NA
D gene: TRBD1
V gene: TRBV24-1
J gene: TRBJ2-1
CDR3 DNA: TGTGCCACCAGTGACCCGGGACAGGGCACCTACAATGAGCAGTTCTTC
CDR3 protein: CATSDPGQGTYNEQFF

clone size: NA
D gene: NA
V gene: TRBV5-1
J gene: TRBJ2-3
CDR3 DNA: TGCGCCAGCAGCCCCCGGGGGGCGAGGACAGATACGCAGTATTTT
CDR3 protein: CASSPRGARTDTQYF

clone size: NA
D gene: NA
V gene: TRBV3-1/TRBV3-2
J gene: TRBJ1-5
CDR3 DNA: TGTGCCAGCAGCCAAGCCCGACCCGTAGGGAGCAATCAGCCCCAGCATTTT
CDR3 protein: CASSQARPVGSNQPQHF

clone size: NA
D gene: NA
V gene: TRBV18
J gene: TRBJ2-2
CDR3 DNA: TGTGCCAGCTCACGCAGTTCGGGAACCGGGGAGCTGTTTTTT
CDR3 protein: CASSRSSGTGELFF

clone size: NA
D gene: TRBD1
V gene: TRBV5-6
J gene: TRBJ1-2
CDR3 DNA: TGTGCCACAGGACAGGGCCACTATGGCTACACCTTC
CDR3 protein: CATGQGHYGYTF

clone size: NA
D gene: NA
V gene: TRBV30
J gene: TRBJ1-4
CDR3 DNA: TGTGCCTGGAGTGAGGGGAGTACTAATGAAAAACTGTTTTTT
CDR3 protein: CAWSEGSTNEKLFF

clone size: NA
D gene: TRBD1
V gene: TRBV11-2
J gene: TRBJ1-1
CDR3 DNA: TGTGCCACCAACAGGGGAAACACTGAAGCTTTCTTT
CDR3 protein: CATNRGNTEAFF

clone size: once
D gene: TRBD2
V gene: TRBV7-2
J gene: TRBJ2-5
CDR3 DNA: TGTGCCAGCAGCTTGGCGGGAGTATTAGAGACCCAGTACTTC
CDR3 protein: CASSLAGVLETQYF

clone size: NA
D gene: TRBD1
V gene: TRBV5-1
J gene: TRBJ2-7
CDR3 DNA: TGCGCCAGCAGCTTAGGGGGGACAGGGGACTACGAGCAGTACTTC
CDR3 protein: CASSLGGTGDYEQYF

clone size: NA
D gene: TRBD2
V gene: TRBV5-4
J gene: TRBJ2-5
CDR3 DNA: TGTGCCAGCAGCTTGGGGGGGACTAGCGGGATGGGGGAGACCCAGTACTTC
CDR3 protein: CASSLGGTSGMGETQYF

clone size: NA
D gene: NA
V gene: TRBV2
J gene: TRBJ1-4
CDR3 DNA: TGTGCCAGCATGCCCGAGGCACGGGAAAAACTGTTTTTT
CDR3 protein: CASMPEAREKLFF

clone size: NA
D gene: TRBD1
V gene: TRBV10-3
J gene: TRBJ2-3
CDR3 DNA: TGTGCCATCAGTGAGGCGACAGGGGGCCTATCTGGCACAGATACGCAGTATTTT
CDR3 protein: CAISEATGGLSGTDTQYF

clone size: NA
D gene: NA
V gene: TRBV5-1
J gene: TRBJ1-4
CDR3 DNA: TGCGCCAGCAGCTTTACCGGGGGTGGGAATGAAAAACTGTTTTTT
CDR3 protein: CASSFTGGGNEKLFF

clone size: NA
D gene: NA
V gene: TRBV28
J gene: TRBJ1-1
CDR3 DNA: TGTGCCAGCAGTTTTTCCGGGAGCAGGCTGAACACTGAAGCTTTCTTT
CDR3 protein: CASSFSGSRLNTEAFF

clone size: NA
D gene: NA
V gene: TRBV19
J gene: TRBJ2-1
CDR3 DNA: TGTGCCAGTAGTATTACGTTGGGTCGGAATGAGCAGTTCTTC
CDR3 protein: CASSITLGRNEQFF

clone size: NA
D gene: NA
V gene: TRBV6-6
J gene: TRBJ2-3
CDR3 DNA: TGTGCCAGCAGTTTAGACACCACTACAGATACGCAGTATTTT
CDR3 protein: CASSLDTTTDTQYF

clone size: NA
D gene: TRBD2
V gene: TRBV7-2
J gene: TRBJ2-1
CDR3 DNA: TGTGCCAGCAGCTTACTAAAGGGACTAGCGGGCTACAATGAGCAGTTCTTC
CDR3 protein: CASSLLKGLAGYNEQFF

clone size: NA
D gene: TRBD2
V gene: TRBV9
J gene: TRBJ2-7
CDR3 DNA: TGTGCCAGCAGCTTGGCCGCCGGGACTAGCGGTGTCGAGCAGTACTTC
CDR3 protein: CASSLAAGTSGVEQYF

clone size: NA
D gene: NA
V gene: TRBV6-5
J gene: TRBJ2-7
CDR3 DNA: TGTGCCAGCAGTTACCCTAGAACCTACGAGCAGTACTTC
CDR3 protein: CASSYPRTYEQYF